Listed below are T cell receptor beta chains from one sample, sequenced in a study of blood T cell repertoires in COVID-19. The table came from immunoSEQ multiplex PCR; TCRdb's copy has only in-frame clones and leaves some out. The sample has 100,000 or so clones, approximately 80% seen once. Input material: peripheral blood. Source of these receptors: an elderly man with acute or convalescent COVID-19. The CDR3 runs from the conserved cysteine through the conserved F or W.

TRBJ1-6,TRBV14,CASSPGRLNSPLHF
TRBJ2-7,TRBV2,CASSEGAGGSYEQYF
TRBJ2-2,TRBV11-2,CASSLTSTGELFF
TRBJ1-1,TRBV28,CASSGDRFLNTEAFF
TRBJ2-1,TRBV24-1,CATSDFAAGNEQFF
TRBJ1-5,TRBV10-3,CAISDLDRGRGQPQHF
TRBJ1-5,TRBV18,CASSPRQKDQPQHF
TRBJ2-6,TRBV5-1,CASSPGPGTGGSGANVLTF
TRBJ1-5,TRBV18,CASSPGLNQPQHF
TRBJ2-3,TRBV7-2,CASSPLAGVRTDTQYF
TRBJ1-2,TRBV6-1,CASSENPGDYGYTF
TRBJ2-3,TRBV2,CASSEGTTITDTQYF
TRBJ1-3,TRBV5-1,CASSTGSSGNTIYF
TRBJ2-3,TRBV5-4,CASSRGGDTQYF
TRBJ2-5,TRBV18,CASLAGGPRQTQYF
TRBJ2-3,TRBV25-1,CASSASGSTDTQYF
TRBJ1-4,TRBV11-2,CASNRGPTEKLFF
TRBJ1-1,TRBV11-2,CASSPDRGAEAFF
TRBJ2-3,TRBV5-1,CASSSQALTDTQYF
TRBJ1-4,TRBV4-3,CASSQDGRQGIGKLFF
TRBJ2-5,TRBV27,CASSSPLAQTQYF
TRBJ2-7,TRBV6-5,CASRWDLSGEQYF
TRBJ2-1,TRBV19,CASSIPERQGLFF
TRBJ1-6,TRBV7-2,CASSAAATAGPPLHF
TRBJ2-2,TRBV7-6,CASSPREAGELFF
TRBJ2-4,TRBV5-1,CASSWGLAGGRGNIQYF
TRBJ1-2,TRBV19,CASSIADYGYTF
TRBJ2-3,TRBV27,CASSTNGGRNTQYF
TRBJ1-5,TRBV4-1,CASSQDGAGRQPQHF
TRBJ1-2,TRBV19,CASSLRTANYGYTF
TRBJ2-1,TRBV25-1,CASSATGRNSYNEQFF